This T cell receptor beta chain was captured by sequencing in a study of shared clonotypes between healthy human individuals. Study-wide findings and caveats: Represented genetic and exposure-history diversity was restricted by having few donors.

Regarding this clone: No antigen is known for it.

Germline CDR1 MNHEY, CDR2 SMNVEV (reference sequence). The V and J ends lost 6 bases and 3 bases, in that order; junction bases with no gene match: 6. The CDR3 consists of 14 residues. The test was conducted at deep level. Under the authors' procedure: ImmunoSEQ junction-only sequences lacked quality scores, so their filtering differed. Profiled with immunoSEQ multiplex PCR; TCRdb holds only in-frame clones, not every one. V and J calls and clone size are copied from that table; D and trimming were computed from the DNA. The data hold roughly 2.2 million clones, with approximately 95% observed a single time.

This receptor was taken from a man between 18 and 35 years old in good health. Some clones in this sample may be carry-over from other donors' samples. The chain combines TRBV27 with TRBJ2-7; TRBD1 matches at 9 bases. Input material: naive CD4+ T cells from PBMCs. Indicated subset: CD45RA+ positively selected. CDR3 residues: CASSQDRGGYEQYF. CDR3 DNA sequence: TGTGCCAGCAGCCAGGACAGGGGAGGCTACGAGCAGTACTTC.